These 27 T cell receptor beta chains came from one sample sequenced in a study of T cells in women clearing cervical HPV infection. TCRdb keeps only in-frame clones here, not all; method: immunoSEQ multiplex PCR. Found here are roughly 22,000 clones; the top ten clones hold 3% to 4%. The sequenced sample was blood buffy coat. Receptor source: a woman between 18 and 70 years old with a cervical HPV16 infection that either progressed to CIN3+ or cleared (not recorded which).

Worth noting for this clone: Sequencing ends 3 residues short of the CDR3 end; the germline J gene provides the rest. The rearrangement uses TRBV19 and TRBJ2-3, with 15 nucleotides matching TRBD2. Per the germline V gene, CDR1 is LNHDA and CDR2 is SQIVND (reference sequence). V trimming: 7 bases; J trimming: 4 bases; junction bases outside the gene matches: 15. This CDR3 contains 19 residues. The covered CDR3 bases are TGTGCCAGTACAATCGGACTAGCGGGAGGGCGCGACGGTTCAGATACG. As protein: CASTIGLAGGRDGSDT. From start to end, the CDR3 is CASTIGLAGGRDGSDTQYF.

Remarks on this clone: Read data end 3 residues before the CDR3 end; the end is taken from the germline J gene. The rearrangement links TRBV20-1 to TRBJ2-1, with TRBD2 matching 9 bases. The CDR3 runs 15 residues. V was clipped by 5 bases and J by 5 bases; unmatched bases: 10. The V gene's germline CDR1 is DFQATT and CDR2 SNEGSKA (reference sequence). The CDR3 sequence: CSASGLAGKDNEQFF. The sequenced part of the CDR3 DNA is TGCAGTGCTTCCGGTCTAGCGGGAAAGGACAATGAG.

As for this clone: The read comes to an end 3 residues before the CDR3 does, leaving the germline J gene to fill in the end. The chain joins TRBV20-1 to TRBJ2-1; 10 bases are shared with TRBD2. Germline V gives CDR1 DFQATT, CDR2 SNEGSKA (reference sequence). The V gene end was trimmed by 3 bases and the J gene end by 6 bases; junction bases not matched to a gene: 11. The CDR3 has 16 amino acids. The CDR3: CSASPTSGRAVNEQFF. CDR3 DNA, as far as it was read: TGCAGTGCTAGTCCAACAAGCGGGAGGGCCGTCAATGAG.

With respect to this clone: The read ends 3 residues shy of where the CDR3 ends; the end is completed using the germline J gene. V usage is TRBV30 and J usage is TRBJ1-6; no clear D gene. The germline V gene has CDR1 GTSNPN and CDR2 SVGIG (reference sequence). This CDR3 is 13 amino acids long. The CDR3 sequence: CAWSVLGRTPLHF. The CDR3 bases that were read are TGTGCCTGGAGTGTACTGGGCAGGACTCCC. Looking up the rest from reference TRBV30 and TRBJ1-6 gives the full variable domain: SQTIHQWPATLVQPVGSPLSLECTVEGTSNPNLYWYRQAAGRGLQLLFYSVGIGQISSEVPQNLSASRPQDRQFILSSKKLLLSDSGFYLCAWSVLGRTPLHFGNGTRLTVT.

CDR3 amino acids: CSALGGTSTDTQYF. CDR3 DNA, as far as it was read: TGCAGTGCCTTGGGGGGGACGAGCACAGATACG. V is TRBV20-1 and J is TRBJ2-3; 7 positions agree with TRBD2. Sequencing ends 3 residues short of the CDR3 end; the germline J gene provides the rest. CDR1 and CDR2 (germline): DFQATT, SNEGSKA (reference sequence). There are 14 residues in the CDR3. V lost 6 bases and J lost 0; bases outside the gene matches: 6.

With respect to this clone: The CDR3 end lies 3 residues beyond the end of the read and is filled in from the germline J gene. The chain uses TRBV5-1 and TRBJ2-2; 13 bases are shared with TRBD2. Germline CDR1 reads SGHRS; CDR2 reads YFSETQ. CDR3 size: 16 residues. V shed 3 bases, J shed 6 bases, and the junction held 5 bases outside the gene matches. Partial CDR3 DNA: TGCGCCAGCAGCTCAAGGACTAGCGGGAGCGCCGGGGAG. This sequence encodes CASSSRTSGSAGE. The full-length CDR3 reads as CASSSRTSGSAGELFF.

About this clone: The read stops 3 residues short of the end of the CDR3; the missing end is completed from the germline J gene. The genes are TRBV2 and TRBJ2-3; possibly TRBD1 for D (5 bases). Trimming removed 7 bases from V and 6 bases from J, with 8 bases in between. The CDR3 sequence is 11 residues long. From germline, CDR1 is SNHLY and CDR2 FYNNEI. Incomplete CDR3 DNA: TGTGCCAGCAACAGGTTGGATACG. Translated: CASNRLDT. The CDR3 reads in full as CASNRLDTQYF.

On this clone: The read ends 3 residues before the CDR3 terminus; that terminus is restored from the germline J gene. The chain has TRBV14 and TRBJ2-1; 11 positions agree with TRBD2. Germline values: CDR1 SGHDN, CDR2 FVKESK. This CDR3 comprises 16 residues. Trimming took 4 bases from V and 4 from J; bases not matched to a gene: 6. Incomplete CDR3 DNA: TGTGCCAGCAGCCCACACCTAGCGGGAGGATACAATGAG. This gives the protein CASSPHLAGGYNE. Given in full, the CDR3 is CASSPHLAGGYNEQFF.

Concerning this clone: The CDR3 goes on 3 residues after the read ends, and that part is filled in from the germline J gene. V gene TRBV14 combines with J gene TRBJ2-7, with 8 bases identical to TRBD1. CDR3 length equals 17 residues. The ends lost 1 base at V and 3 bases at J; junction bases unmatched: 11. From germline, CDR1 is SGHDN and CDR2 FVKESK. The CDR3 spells CASSQGIGQGFRYEQYF. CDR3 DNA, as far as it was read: TGTGCCAGCAGCCAAGGGATCGGACAGGGTTTTCGCTACGAG.

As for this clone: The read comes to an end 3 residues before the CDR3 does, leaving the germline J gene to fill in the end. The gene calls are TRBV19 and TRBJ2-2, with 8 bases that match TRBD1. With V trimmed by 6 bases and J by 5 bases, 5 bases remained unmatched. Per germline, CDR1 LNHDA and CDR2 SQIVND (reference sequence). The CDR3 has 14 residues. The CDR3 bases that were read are TGTGCCAGTAGGACAGGGGCTACAACCGGGGAG. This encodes CASRTGATTGE. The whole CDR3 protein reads CASRTGATTGELFF. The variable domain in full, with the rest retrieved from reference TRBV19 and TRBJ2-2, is DGGITQSPKYLFRKEGQNVTLSCEQNLNHDAMYWYRQDPGQGLRLIYYSQIVNDFQKGDIAEGYSVSREKKESFPLTVTSAQKNPTAFYLCASRTGATTGELFFGEGSRLTVL.

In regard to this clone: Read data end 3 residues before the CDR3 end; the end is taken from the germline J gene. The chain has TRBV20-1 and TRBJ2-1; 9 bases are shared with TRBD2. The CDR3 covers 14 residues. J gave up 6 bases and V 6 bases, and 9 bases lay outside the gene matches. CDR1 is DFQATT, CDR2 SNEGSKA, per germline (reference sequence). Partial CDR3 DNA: TGCAGTGCCTTAGCGGGAGTTAGGGGCAATGAG. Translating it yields CSALAGVRGNE. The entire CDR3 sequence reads CSALAGVRGNEQFF.

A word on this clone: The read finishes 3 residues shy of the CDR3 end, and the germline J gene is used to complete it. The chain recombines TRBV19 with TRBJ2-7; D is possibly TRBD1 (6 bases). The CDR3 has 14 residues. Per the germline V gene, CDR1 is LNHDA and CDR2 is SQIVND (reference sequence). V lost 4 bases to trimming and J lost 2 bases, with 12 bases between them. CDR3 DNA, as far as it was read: TGTGCCAGTAGTAGAACGGACAGTACCTACGAG. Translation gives CASSRTDSTYE. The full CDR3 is CASSRTDSTYEQYF.

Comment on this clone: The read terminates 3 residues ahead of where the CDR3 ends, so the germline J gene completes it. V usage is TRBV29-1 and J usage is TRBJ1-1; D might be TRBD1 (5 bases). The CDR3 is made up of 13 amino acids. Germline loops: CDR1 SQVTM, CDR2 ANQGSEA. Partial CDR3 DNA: TGCAGCCCTGAATACAGGCCAACGATGGGA. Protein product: CSPEYRPTMG. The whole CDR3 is CSPEYRPTMGAFF. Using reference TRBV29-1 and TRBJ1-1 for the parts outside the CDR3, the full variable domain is SAVISQKPSRDICQRGTSLTIQCQVDSQVTMMFWYRQQPGQSLTLIATANQGSEATYESGFVIDKFPISRPNLTFSTLTVSNMSPEDSSIYLCSPEYRPTMGAFFGQGTRLTVV.

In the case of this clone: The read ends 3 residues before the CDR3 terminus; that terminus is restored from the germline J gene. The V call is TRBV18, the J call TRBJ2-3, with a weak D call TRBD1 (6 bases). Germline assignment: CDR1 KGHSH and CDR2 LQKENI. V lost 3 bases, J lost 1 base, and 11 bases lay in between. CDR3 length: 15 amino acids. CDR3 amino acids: CASSPLGQRTDTQYF. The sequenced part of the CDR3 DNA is TGTGCCAGCTCACCTCTCGGACAGCGCACAGATACG.

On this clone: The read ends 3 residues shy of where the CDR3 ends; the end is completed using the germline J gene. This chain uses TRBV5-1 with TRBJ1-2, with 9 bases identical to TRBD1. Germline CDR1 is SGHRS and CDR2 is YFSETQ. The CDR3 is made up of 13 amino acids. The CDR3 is CASSSRTGEGYTF. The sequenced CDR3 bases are TGCGCCAGCAGTAGTAGGACAGGGGAAGGC. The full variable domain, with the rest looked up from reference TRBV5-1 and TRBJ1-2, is KAGVTQTPRYLIKTRGQQVTLSCSPISGHRSVSWYQQTPGQGLQFLFEYFSETQRNKGNFPGRFSGRQFSNSRSEMNVSTLELGDSALYLCASSSRTGEGYTFGSGTRLTVV.

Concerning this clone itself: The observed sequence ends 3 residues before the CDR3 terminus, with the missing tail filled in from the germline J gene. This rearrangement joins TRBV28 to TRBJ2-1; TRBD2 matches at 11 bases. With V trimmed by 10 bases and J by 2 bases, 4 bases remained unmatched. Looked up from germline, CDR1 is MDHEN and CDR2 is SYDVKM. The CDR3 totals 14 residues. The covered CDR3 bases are TGTGCCACCTTAGCGGGAGGGCCCTACAATGAG. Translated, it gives CATLAGGPYNE. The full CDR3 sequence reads CATLAGGPYNEQFF.

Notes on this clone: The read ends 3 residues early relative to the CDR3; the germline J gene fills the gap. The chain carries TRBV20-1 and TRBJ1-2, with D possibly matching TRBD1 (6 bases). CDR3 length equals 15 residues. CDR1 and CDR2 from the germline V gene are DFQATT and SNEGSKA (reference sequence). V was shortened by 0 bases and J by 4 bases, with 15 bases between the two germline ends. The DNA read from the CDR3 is TGCAGTGCTAGAGAAATGTCAGGGGATCCCTATGGC. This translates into CSAREMSGDPYG. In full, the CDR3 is CSAREMSGDPYGYTF.

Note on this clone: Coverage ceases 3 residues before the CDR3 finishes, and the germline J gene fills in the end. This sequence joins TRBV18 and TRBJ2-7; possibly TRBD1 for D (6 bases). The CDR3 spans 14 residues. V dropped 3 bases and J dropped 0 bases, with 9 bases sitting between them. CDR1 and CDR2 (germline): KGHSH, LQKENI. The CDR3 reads CASSPTGNSYEQYF. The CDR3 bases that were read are TGTGCCAGCTCACCGACAGGCAACTCCTACGAG. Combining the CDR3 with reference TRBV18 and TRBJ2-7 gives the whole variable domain NAGVMQNPRHLVRRRGQEARLRCSPMKGHSHVYWYRQLPEEGLKFMVYLQKENIIDESGMPKERFSAEFPKEGPSILRIQQVVRGDSAAYFCASSPTGNSYEQYFGPGTRLTVT.

CDR3 region: CASSSRQDSTDTQYF. Incomplete CDR3 DNA: TGTGCCAGCAGCTCACGACAGGATAGCACAGATACG. V gene TRBV7-2 combines with J gene TRBJ2-3, with D perhaps matching TRBD1 (6 bases). Read coverage stops 3 residues before the CDR3 terminus; the germline J gene supplies the remainder. The CDR3 is made up of 15 amino acids. The V gene's germline CDR1 is SGHTA and CDR2 FQGNSA. V dropped 4 bases and J dropped 0 bases, with 11 bases sitting between them.

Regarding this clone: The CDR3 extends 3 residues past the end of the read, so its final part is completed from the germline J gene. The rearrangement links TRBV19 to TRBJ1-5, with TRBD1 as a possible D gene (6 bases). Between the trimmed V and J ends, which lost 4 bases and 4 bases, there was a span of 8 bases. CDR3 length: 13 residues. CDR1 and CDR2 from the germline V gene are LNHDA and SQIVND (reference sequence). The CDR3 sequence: CASSRQDNQPQHF. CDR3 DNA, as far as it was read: TGTGCCAGTAGTAGACAGGATAATCAGCCC.

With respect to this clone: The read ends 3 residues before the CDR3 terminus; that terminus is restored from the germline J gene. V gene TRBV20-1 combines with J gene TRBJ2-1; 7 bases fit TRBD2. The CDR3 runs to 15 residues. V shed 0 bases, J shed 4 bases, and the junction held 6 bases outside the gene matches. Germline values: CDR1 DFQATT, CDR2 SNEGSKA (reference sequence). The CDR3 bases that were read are TGCAGTGCTAGAGACCCCCTAGCGGTGTACAATGAG. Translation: CSARDPLAVYNE. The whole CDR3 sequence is CSARDPLAVYNEQFF.

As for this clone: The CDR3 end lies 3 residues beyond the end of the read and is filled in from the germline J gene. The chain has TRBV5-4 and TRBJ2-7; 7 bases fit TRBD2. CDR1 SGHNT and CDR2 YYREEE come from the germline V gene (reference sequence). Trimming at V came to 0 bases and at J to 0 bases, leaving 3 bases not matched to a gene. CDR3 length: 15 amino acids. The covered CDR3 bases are TGTGCCAGCAGCTTGGGCCTAGCGGACTCCTACGAG. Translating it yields CASSLGLADSYE. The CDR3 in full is CASSLGLADSYEQYF.

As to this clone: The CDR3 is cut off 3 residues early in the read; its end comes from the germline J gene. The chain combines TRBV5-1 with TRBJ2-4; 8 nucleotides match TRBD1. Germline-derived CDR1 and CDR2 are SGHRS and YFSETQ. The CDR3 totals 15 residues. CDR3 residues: CASSAPRPGQGSQYF. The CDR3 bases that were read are TGCGCCAGCAGTGCCCCCCGTCCTGGACAGGGTTCT.

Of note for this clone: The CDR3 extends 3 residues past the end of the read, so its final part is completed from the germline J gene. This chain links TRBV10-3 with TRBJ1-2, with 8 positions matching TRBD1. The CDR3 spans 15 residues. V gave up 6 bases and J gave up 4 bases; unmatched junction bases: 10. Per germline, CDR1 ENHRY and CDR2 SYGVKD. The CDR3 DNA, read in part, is TGTGCCATCAGCGCTCCGGGACAGGCCGCCTATGGC. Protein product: CAISAPGQAAYG. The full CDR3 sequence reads CAISAPGQAAYGYTF.

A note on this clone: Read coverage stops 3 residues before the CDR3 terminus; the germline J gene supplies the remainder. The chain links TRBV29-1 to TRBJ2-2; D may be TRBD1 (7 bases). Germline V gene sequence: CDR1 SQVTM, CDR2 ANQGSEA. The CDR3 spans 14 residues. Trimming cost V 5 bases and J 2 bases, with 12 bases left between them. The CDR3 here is CSVRGTANTGELFF. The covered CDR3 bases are TGCAGCGTTCGCGGGACAGCCAACACCGGGGAG.

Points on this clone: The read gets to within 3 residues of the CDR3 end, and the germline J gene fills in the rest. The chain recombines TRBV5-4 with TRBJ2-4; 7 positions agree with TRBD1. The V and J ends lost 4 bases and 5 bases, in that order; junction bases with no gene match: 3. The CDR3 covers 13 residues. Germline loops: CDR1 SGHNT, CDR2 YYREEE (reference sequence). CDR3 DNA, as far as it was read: TGTGCCAGCAGCGTGACAGGGCAAAACATT. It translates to CASSVTGQNI. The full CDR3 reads CASSVTGQNIQYF.

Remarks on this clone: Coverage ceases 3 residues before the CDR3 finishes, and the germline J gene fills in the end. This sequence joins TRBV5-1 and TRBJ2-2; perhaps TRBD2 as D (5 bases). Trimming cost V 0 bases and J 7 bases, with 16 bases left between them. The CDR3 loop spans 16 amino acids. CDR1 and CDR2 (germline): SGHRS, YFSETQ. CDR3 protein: CASSLEVVAGGGELFF. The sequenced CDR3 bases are TGCGCCAGCAGCTTGGAAGTAGTGGCGGGTGGCGGGGAG.